This T cell receptor (beta chain) was identified in a study of blood T cell repertoires in COVID-19. The junction had 10 bases not matched to a gene; V was cut back by 3 bases and J by 6 bases. This CDR3 has 16 residues. CDR1 and CDR2 from the germline V gene are LNHDA and SQIVND (reference sequence). Profiling relied on immunoSEQ multiplex PCR, and the TCRdb table lists in-frame clones only, not all of them. The sample includes roughly 150,000 clones, roughly 87% of them seen just once. The rearrangement joins TRBV19 to TRBJ1-5; TRBD1 matches at 8 bases. Sample: peripheral blood. The receptor's source is a human donor in a cohort sampled during active COVID-19. The CDR3 loop is CASSIQGAKLGQPQHF. CDR3 DNA: TGTGCCAGTAGTATCCAGGGGGCTAAATTAGGTCAGCCCCAGCATTTT.